The rows below give T cell receptor beta chains drawn from one sample of a study of cytomegalovirus exposure and HLA in healthy donors. TCRdb's table, derived via immunoSEQ multiplex PCR, lists solely in-frame clones and lacks some. The sample records 84,000 or so clones, 76% being singletons. Sequencing was carried out using PBMCs. All receptors come from a male donor in good health and CMV-seronegative. CDR3s include the opening cysteine and the closing phenylalanine or tryptophan. The D gene is left open where the match is weak. Clone size is shown for a subset of rows, as once, few, many or a class of expanded clone.

d_call	clone_size	v_call	j_call	cdr3_aa	cdr3_nt
-	-	TRBV19	TRBJ2-6	CASSIGMRGGRDSGANGLTF	TGTGCCAGTAGTATAGGGATGAGGGGAGGTAGGGACTCTGGGGCCAACGGCCTGACTTTC
-	-	TRBV6-5	TRBJ1-2	CASRKNADTLYGYTF	TGTGCCAGCAGGAAGAATGCAGACACTCTCTATGGCTACACCTTC
TRBD1	-	TRBV11-2	TRBJ1-1	CASSLGENRGRRNTEAFF	TGTGCCAGCAGCTTAGGGGAGAACAGGGGGCGCCGTAACACTGAAGCTTTCTTT
TRBD1	-	TRBV15	TRBJ1-3	CATSRETGTGNTIYF	TGTGCCACCAGCAGAGAGACAGGGACTGGAAACACCATATATTTT
-	-	TRBV7-2	TRBJ2-3	CASSQGVDTQYF	TGTGCCAGCAGCCAAGGGGTAGATACGCAGTATTTT
-	-	TRBV19	TRBJ2-2	CASSIGGIGGELFF	TGTGCCAGTAGTATAGGAGGGATTGGAGGGGAGCTGTTTTTT
-	-	TRBV5-4	TRBJ2-7	CASSLSRRSSYEQYF	TGTGCCAGCAGCTTGTCGCGGAGGAGCTCCTACGAGCAGTACTTC
TRBD1	-	TRBV7-9	TRBJ2-6	CASRPGQGISGANVLTF	TGTGCCAGCAGACCGGGACAGGGTATCTCTGGGGCCAACGTCCTGACTTTC
TRBD1	-	TRBV5-6	TRBJ2-7	CASSLAGQVIGEQYF	TGTGCCAGCAGCTTGGCCGGACAGGTAATAGGCGAGCAGTACTTC
-	once	TRBV28	TRBJ1-4	CASSLTGDNEKLFF	TGTGCCAGCAGTCTGACAGGAGATAATGAAAAACTGTTTTTT
TRBD1	-	TRBV7-2	TRBJ1-4	CASSKLGQGTNEKLFF	TGTGCCAGCAGCAAGTTAGGACAGGGGACGAATGAAAAACTGTTTTTT
-	-	TRBV11-2	TRBJ1-1	CASSMTGGNTEAFF	TGTGCCAGCAGCATGACAGGCGGGAACACTGAAGCTTTCTTT
-	-	TRBV6-1	TRBJ2-7	CASSEARWNPSSYEQYF	TGTGCCAGCAGTGAAGCGCGATGGAACCCTAGCTCCTACGAGCAGTACTTC
TRBD1	-	TRBV12-5	TRBJ2-5	CASGLGTGGMQETQYF	TGTGCTAGTGGTTTGGGGACAGGGGGTATGCAAGAGACCCAGTACTTC
TRBD1	-	TRBV19	TRBJ2-7	CASSITGQGAYEQYF	TGTGCCAGTAGTATCACGGGACAGGGGGCCTACGAGCAGTACTTC
-	medium-sized	TRBV5-4	TRBJ2-5	CASSALEEETQYF	TGTGCCAGCAGCGCACTCGAGGAAGAGACCCAGTACTTC
-	-	TRBV7-2	TRBJ1-1	CASSAGRPNTEAFF	TGTGCCAGCAGCGCGGGACGCCCAAACACTGAAGCTTTCTTT
TRBD1	once	TRBV6-1	TRBJ2-7	CASSAAGTGYYEQYF	TGTGCCAGCAGTGCCGCCGGGACAGGGTACTACGAGCAGTACTTC
-	once	TRBV18	TRBJ2-4	CASSPQAVAKNIQYF	TGTGCCAGCTCACCACAGGCGGTAGCCAAAAACATTCAGTACTTC
TRBD2	-	TRBV29-1	TRBJ2-1	CSVGERGAIGEQFF	TGCAGCGTTGGAGAGCGGGGCGCCATCGGTGAGCAGTTCTTC
TRBD1	-	TRBV19	TRBJ1-6	CATSQGDRGNSPLHF	TGTGCCACCTCCCAAGGGGACAGGGGGAATTCACCCCTCCACTTT
-	-	TRBV4-1	TRBJ1-2	CASSQFMGGAYGYTF	TGCGCCAGCAGCCAATTTATGGGTGGGGCCTATGGCTACACCTTC
TRBD2	few	TRBV28	TRBJ2-6	CASSVGGVRGANVLTF	TGTGCCAGCAGCGTGGGGGGGGTCCGTGGGGCCAACGTCCTGACTTTC
TRBD1	-	TRBV9	TRBJ2-5	CASSVTGLGETQYF	TGTGCCAGCAGCGTGACAGGGTTGGGAGAGACCCAGTACTTC
-	-	TRBV28	TRBJ2-5	CASSFSTSPSETQYF	TGTGCCAGCAGTTTTTCAACTAGCCCCTCGGAGACCCAGTACTTC
TRBD1	-	TRBV28	TRBJ2-6	CASKGGHSGANGLTF	TGTGCCAGCAAAGGGGGCCACTCTGGGGCCAACGGCCTGACTTTC
-	-	TRBV5-1	TRBJ2-1	CASSLERAPVVNEQFF	TGCGCCAGCAGCTTAGAGCGGGCTCCGGTGGTCAATGAGCAGTTCTTC
-	-	TRBV10-3	TRBJ2-7	CAISEVSYEQYF	TGTGCCATCAGTGAGGTCAGCTACGAGCAGTACTTC
TRBD1	-	TRBV27	TRBJ1-2	CASSRQSGGQGYTF	TGTGCCAGCAGTCGCCAGTCAGGGGGACAGGGCTACACCTTC
-	-	TRBV10-3	TRBJ2-7	CAISQHSAEIYEQYF	TGTGCCATCAGTCAACATAGCGCAGAAATATACGAGCAGTACTTC
TRBD2	-	TRBV29-1	TRBJ2-2	CSVVTAGGTGELFF	TGCAGCGTTGTAACAGCGGGAGGCACCGGGGAGCTGTTTTTT
TRBD1	once	TRBV6-1	TRBJ1-6	CASSGTGGYNSPLHF	TGTGCCAGCAGCGGGACAGGGGGCTATAATTCACCCCTCCACTTT
-	-	TRBV6-6	TRBJ2-2	CASRPPGGGNGELFF	TGTGCCAGCAGACCGCCAGGGGGAGGTAACGGGGAGCTGTTTTTT
-	-	TRBV4-3	TRBJ2-7	CASSQDQGSIYEQYF	TGCGCCAGCAGCCAAGATCAGGGATCTATCTACGAGCAGTACTTC
TRBD1	few	TRBV18	TRBJ1-1	CASSPTGGTEAFF	TGTGCCAGCTCACCTACAGGGGGCACTGAAGCTTTCTTT
-	-	TRBV5-1	TRBJ2-7	CASRLGGKPYEQYF	TGCGCCAGCAGGTTGGGCGGGAAACCCTACGAGCAGTACTTC
-	few	TRBV6-6	TRBJ1-2	CASSYSRGYTF	TGTGCCAGCAGTTACTCCCGTGGCTACACCTTC